A selection of T cell receptor beta chains follows, all from one sample in a study of naive and memory T cell subsets. Each CDR3 protein is one row after TCRdb ran MiXCR on the UMI-ligation and nested PCR reads. The sample includes some 87,000 distinct CDR3 sequences, 6% to 7.5% of them seen just once. The sequenced material came from central memory CD4+ T cells from blood. These receptor sequences come from a human donor in good health. Both conserved end residues are part of each CDR3. The D gene is left open where the match is weak. Where a row states a size, it is once, few, many or the class of an expanded clone; other rows omit it.

d_gene,v_gene,j_gene,abundance,len,CDR3nt,CDR3aa
TRBD2,TRBV12-3/TRBV12-4,TRBJ2-2,many,14,TGTGCCAGCAGCTATAGCGGGAGTAACGGGGAGCTGTTTTTT,CASSYSGSNGELFF
TRBD2,TRBV27,TRBJ2-7,.,17,TGTGCCAGCAGTTTAAAGAACGCGGGGGGCCCCCGTTACGAGCAGTACTTC,CASSLKNAGGPRYEQYF
.,TRBV11-3,TRBJ1-6,many,13,TGTGCCAGCAGCCCTGGACCGAATTCACCCCTCCACTTT,CASSPGPNSPLHF
.,TRBV6-2/TRBV6-3,TRBJ1-6,many,14,TGTGCCACCACCGCGGGTCTGACGAATTCACCCCTCCACTTT,CATTAGLTNSPLHF
TRBD1,TRBV27,TRBJ2-7,many,15,TGTGCCAGCAGTTTTCAGGGGGCTGCGGAAGGGGAGCAGTACTTC,CASSFQGAAEGEQYF
.,TRBV12-3/TRBV12-4,TRBJ2-1,many,14,TGTGCCAGCAGTTTTGGATCCGGGTACAATGAGCAGTTCTTC,CASSFGSGYNEQFF
.,TRBV7-2,TRBJ2-7,.,16,TGTGCCAGCAGCCCCCAGGTGGCCGGGGGTCGCTACGAGCAGTACTTC,CASSPQVAGGRYEQYF
.,TRBV18,TRBJ1-1,many,14,TGTGCCAGCTCACCACCGGGGCGCAACACTGAAGCTTTCTTT,CASSPPGRNTEAFF
.,TRBV12-3/TRBV12-4,TRBJ1-1,many,14,TGTGCCAGCAGTCTGGGACGGCTTAACACTGAAGCTTTCTTT,CASSLGRLNTEAFF
.,TRBV7-9,TRBJ2-7,many,15,TGTGCCAGCAGCTGGGACAATCCCCTCTCCTACGAGCAGTACTTC,CASSWDNPLSYEQYF
.,TRBV28,TRBJ2-1,many,11,TGTGCCAGCAGTTTAGGCTCGTTGGAGTTCTTC,CASSLGSLEFF
TRBD2,TRBV6-2/TRBV6-3,TRBJ2-1,many,15,TGTGCCAGCACCCCTCATAGCGGGGGGTACGATGAGCAGTTCTTC,CASTPHSGGYDEQFF
.,TRBV19,TRBJ1-1,many,13,TGTGCCAGTCTCCCCCGAGAGAACACTGAAGCTTTCTTT,CASLPRENTEAFF
TRBD1,TRBV27,TRBJ1-6,few,17,TGTGCCAGCAGTTTAGACCTTAGAAGGCAGGGGGGATCACCCCTCCACTTT,CASSLDLRRQGGSPLHF
.,TRBV1,TRBJ2-1,.,18,TGCACCAGCAGCCACCTAACCGGGACGCGTACAGGGGGCAATGAGCAGTTCTTC,CTSSHLTGTRTGGNEQFF
TRBD1,TRBV20-1,TRBJ1-1,many,13,TGCAGTGCTCAAGGGGGCGTTGGCACTGAAGCTTTCTTT,CSAQGGVGTEAFF
.,TRBV10-3,TRBJ1-3,many,15,TGTGCCATCAGTCAAGACAGCATCTCTGGAAACACCATATATTTT,CAISQDSISGNTIYF
.,TRBV7-2,TRBJ2-6,.,16,TGTGCCAGCAGCTTCGGGCAGGACTCTGGGGCCAACGTCCTGACTTTC,CASSFGQDSGANVLTF
TRBD2,TRBV3-1,TRBJ2-7,many,14,TGTGCCAGCAGCCGGACTAGCGCCGCCTACGAGCAGTACTTC,CASSRTSAAYEQYF
.,TRBV6-5,TRBJ2-7,many,15,TGTGCCAGCAGTTATTCTTGGCTAGCTATCGCCGAGCAGTACTTC,CASSYSWLAIAEQYF
.,TRBV19,TRBJ1-5,.,15,TGTGCCAGTAGTGAAGGGGGGAGCAGCAATCAGCCCCAGCATTTT,CASSEGGSSNQPQHF
.,TRBV12-3/TRBV12-4,TRBJ2-1,many,14,TGTGCCAGCAGTAACCGGACTGCGGGGAATGAGCAGTTCTTC,CASSNRTAGNEQFF
.,TRBV20-1,TRBJ2-7,.,13,TGCAGTGCTCCCCCGGCCGGATCCTACGAGCAGTACTTC,CSAPPAGSYEQYF
.,TRBV30,TRBJ2-7,many,15,TGTGCCTGGAGTCTCGGACAGCCCCCCTCCTACGAGCAGTACTTC,CAWSLGQPPSYEQYF
TRBD1,TRBV7-2,TRBJ1-4,few,16,TGTGCCAGCAGCCAAGCACCGGACAGGGGTAGTGAAAAACTGTTTTTT,CASSQAPDRGSEKLFF
.,TRBV7-2,TRBJ1-1,many,13,TGTGCCAGCAGCTTAGGTACGGAGACTGAAGCTTTCTTT,CASSLGTETEAFF
.,TRBV20-1,TRBJ2-3,few,14,TGCAGTGCTAGAGCGGGAGCTCGACCGGATACGCAGTATTTT,CSARAGARPDTQYF
.,TRBV29-1,TRBJ1-2,.,14,TGCAGCGTTGAACCCCCCACACGGGGCTATGGCTACACCTTC,CSVEPPTRGYGYTF
.,TRBV4-2,TRBJ1-2,many,16,TGTGCCAGCAGCCAAGATAGGGGCAGGGCTAACTATGGCTACACCTTC,CASSQDRGRANYGYTF
.,TRBV6-5,TRBJ2-1,many,13,TGTGCCAGCAGTTACTCGACGCAGAATGAGCAGTTCTTC,CASSYSTQNEQFF
.,TRBV7-9,TRBJ1-2,many,14,TGTGCCAGCAGCTTAGTATCGGGGAACTATGGCTACACCTTC,CASSLVSGNYGYTF
TRBD1,TRBV2,TRBJ2-3,.,12,TGTGCCAGCAGTGCGGGACAGTATACGCAGTATTTT,CASSAGQYTQYF
.,TRBV30,TRBJ2-2,many,17,TGTGCCCAGCAAAGACTTTCGACCCATTCGAACACCGGGGAGCTGTTTTTT,CAQQRLSTHSNTGELFF
TRBD1,TRBV7-9,TRBJ1-1,many,13,TGTGCCAGCAGTCCAGGGGGCCACACTGAAGCTTTCTTT,CASSPGGHTEAFF
.,TRBV7-2,TRBJ1-3,.,14,TGTGCCAGCAGCCGGGGAGGTGGTGGGGCCACCATATATTTT,CASSRGGGGATIYF
.,TRBV18,TRBJ1-2,many,13,TGTGCCAGCTCACCAGGACACAGCTATGGCTACACCTTC,CASSPGHSYGYTF
.,TRBV20-1,TRBJ1-3,many,15,TGCAGTGCTAGAGATCCGGGCAGGCAAGGAAACACCATATATTTT,CSARDPGRQGNTIYF
TRBD2,TRBV7-3,TRBJ2-5,many,17,TGTGCCAGCAGCTTAACCCCTCGACTAGCGGGGCAAGAGACCCAGTACTTC,CASSLTPRLAGQETQYF
TRBD2,TRBV29-1,TRBJ2-1,.,14,TGCAGCGCCCCGGGGGGGGGGCTCGGCAATGAGCAGTTCTTC,CSAPGGGLGNEQFF